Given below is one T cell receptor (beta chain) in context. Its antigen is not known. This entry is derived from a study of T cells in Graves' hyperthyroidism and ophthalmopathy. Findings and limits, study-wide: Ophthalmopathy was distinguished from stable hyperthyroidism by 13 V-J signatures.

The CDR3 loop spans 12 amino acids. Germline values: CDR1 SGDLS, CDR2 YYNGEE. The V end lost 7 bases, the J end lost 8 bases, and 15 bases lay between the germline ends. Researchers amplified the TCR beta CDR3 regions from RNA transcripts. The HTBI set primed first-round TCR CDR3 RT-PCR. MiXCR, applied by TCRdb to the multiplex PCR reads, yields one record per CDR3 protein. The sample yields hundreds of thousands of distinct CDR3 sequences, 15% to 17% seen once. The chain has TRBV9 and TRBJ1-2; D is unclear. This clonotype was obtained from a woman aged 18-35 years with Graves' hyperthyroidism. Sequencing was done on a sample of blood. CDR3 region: CASGAYVRGYTF. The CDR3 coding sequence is TGTGCCAGCGGCGCCTACGTCAGGGGCTACACCTTC.